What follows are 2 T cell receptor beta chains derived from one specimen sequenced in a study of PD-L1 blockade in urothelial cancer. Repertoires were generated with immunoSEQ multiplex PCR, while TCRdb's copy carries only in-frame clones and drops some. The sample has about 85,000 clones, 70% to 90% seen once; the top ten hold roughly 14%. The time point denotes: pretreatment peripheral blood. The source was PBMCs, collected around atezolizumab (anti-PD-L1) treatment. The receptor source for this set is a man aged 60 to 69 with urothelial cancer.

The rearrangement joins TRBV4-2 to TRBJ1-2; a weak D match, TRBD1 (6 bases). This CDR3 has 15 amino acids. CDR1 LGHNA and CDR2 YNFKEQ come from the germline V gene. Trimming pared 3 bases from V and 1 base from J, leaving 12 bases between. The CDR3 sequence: CASSHRQDSNYGYTF. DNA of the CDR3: TGTGCCAGCAGCCACAGGCAGGACAGTAACTATGGCTACACCTTC.

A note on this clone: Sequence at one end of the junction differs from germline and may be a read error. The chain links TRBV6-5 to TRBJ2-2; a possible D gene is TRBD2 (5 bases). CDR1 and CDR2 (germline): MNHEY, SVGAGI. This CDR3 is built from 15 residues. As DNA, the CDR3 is TGTGCCAGCAGAAGTAGAGGGTTCGGCACCGGGAAGCTGTTTTTT. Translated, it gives CASRSRGFGTGKLFF.